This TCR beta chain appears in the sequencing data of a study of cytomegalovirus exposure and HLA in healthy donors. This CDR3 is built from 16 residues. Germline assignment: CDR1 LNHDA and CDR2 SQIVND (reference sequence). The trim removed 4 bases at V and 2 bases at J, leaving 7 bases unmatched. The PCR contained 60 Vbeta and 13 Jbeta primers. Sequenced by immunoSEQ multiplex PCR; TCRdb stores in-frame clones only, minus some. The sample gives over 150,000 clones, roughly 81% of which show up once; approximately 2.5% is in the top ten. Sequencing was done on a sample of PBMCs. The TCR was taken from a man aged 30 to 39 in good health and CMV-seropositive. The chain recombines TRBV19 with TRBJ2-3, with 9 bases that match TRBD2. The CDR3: CASSNPGTSFTDTQYF. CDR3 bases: TGTGCCAGTAGTAATCCCGGGACTAGCTTCACAGATACGCAGTATTTT.